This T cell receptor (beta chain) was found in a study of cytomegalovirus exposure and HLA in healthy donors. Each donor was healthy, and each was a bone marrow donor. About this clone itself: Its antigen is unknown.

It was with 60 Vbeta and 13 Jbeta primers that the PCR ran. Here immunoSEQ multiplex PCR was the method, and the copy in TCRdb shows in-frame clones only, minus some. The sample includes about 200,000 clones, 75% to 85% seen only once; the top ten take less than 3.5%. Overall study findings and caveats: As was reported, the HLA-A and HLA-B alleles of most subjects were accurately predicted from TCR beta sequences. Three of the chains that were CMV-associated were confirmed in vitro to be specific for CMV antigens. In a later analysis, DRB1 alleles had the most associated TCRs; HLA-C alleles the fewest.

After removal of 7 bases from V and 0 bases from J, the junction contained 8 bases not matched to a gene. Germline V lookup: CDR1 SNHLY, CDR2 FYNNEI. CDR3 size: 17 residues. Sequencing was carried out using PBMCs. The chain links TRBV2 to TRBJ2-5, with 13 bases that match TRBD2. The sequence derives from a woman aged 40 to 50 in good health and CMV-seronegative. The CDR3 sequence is CASTTDGTSGNQETQYF. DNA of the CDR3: TGTGCCAGCACTACAGACGGGACTAGCGGGAACCAAGAGACCCAGTACTTC.